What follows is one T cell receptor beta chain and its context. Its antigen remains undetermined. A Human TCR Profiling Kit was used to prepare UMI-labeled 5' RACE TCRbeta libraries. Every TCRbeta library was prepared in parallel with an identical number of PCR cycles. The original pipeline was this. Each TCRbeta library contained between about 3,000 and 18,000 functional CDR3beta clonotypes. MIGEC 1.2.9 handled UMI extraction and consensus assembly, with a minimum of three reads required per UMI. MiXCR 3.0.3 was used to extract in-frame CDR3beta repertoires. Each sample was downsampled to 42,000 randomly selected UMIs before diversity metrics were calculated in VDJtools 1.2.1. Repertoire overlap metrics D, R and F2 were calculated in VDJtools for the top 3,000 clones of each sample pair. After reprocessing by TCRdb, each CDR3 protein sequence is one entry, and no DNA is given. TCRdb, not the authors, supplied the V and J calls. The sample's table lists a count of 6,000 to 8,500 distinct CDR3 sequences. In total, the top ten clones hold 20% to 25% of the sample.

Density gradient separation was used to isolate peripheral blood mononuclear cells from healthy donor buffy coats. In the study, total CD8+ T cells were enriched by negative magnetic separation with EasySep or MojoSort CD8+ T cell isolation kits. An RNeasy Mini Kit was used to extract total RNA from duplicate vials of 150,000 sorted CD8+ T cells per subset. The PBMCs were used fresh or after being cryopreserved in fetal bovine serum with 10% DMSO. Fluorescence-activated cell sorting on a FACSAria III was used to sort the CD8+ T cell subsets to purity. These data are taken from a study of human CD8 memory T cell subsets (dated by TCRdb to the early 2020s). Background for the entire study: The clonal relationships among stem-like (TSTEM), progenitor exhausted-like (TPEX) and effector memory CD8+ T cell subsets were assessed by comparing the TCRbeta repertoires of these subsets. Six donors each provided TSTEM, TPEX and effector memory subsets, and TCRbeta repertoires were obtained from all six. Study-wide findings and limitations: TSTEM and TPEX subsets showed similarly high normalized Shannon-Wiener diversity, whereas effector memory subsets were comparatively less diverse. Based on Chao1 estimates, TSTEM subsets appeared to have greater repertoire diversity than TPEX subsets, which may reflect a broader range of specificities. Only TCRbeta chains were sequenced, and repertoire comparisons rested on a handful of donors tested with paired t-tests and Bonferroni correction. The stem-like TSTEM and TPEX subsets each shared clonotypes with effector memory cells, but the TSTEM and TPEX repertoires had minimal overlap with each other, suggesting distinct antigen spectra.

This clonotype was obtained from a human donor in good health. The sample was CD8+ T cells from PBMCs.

CDR3 reads: CASSRTSSLYNEQFF. The V and J genes are TRBV7-6 and TRBJ2-1. There are 15 amino acids in the CDR3, from cysteine to phenylalanine inclusive. No DNA appears here. CDR1 and CDR2, per the germline V gene, are SGHVS and FNYEAQ.